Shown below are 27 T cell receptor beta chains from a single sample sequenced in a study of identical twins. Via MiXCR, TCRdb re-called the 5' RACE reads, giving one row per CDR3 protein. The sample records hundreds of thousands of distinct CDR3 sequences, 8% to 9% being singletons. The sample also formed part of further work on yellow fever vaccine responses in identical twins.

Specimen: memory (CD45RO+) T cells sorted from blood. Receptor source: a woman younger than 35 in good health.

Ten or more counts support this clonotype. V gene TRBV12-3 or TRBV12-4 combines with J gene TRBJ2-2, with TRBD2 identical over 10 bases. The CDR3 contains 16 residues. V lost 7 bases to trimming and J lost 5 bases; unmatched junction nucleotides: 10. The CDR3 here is CASKRPGLALTGELFF. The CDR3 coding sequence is TGTGCCAGCAAGAGACCGGGACTAGCGTTGACCGGGGAGCTGTTTTTT.

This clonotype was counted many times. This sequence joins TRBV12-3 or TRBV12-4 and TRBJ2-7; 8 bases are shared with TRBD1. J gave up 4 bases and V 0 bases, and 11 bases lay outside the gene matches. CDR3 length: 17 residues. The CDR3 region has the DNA TGTGCCAGCAGTTTAGCCCCCCCGACAGGGGCCCCGTACGAGCAGTACTTC. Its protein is CASSLAPPTGAPYEQYF.

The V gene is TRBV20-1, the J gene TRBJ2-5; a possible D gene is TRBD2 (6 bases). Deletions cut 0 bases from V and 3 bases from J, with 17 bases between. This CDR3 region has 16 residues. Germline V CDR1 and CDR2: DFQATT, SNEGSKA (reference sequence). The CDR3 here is CSARDWETSSKETQYF. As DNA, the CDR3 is TGCAGTGCTAGAGATTGGGAGACTAGTTCCAAAGAGACCCAGTACTTC.

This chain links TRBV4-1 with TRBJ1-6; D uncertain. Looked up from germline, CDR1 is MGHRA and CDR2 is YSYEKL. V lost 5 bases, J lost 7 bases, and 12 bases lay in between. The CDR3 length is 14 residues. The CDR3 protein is CASSWAGFNSPLHF. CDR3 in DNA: TGCGCCAGCAGCTGGGCGGGGTTCAATTCACCCCTCCACTTT.

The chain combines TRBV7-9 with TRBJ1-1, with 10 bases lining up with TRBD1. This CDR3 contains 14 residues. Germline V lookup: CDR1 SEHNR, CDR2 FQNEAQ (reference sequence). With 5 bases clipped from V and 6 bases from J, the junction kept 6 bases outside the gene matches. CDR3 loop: CASSAGQGRPEAFF. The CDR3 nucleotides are TGTGCCAGCAGCGCGGGACAGGGGAGGCCTGAAGCTTTCTTT. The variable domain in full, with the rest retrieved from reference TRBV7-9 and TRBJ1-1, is DTGVSQNPRHKITKRGQNVTFRCDPISEHNRLYWYRQTLGQGPEFLTYFQNEAQLEKSRLLSDRFSAERPKGSFSTLEIQRTEQGDSAMYLCASSAGQGRPEAFFGQGTRLTVV.

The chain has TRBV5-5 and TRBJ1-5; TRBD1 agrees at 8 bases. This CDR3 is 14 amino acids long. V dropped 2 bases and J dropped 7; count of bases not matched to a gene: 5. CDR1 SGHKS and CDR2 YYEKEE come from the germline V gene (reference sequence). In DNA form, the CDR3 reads TGTGCCAGCAGCTTCACCGACAGGGGCCAGCCCCAGCATTTT. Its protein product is CASSFTDRGQPQHF.

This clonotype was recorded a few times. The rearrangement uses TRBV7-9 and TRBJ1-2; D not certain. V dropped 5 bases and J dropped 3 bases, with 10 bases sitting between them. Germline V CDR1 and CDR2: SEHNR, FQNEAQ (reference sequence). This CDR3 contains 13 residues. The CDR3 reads CASSPSDYYGYTF. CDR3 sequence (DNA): TGTGCCAGCAGCCCTTCGGACTACTATGGCTACACCTTC.

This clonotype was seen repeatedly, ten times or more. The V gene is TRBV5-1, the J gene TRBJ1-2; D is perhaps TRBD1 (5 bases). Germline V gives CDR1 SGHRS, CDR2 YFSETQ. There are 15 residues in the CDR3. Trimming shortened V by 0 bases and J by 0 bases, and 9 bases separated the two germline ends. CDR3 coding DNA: TGCGCCAGCAGCTTGGAGGGGCGAGCTAACTATGGCTACACCTTC. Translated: CASSLEGRANYGYTF.

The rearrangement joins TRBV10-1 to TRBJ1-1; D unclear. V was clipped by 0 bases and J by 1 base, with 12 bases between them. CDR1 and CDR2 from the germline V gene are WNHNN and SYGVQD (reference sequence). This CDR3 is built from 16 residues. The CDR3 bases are TGCGCCAGCAGTGAGTCGATTGGGAAAGGGAACACTGAAGCTTTCTTT. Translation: CASSESIGKGNTEAFF.

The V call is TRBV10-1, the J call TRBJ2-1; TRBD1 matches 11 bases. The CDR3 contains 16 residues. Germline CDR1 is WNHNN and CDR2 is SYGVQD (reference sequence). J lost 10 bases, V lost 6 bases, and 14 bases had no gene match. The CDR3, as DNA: TGCGCCAGCAGCCTAACCGGGACAGGGGGGTTTAGGGAGCAGTTCTTC. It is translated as CASSLTGTGGFREQFF.

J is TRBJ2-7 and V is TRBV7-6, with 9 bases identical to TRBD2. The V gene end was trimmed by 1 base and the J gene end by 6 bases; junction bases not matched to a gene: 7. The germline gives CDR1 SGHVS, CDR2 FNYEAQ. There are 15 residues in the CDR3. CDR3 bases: TGTGCCAGCAGCTTAGGTAGCGGGAGTACGGGCGAGCAGTACTTC. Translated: CASSLGSGSTGEQYF.

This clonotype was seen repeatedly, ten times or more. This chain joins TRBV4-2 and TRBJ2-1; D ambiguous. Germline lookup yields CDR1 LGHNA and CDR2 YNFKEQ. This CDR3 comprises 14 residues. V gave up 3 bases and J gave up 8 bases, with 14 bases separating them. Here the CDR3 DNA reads TGTGCCAGCAGCCATGGTCTGGAGTTCGATGAGCAGTTCTTC. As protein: CASSHGLEFDEQFF.

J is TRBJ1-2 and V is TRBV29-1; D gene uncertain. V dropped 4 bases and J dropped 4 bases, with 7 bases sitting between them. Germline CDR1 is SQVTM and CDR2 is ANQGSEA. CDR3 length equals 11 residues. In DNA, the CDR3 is TGCAGCGTTGGCGAGGGCTATGGCTACACCTTC. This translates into CSVGEGYGYTF.

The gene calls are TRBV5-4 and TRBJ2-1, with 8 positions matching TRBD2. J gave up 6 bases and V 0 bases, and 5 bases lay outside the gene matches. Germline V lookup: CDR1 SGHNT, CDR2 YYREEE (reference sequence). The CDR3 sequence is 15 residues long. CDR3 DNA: TGTGCCAGCAGCTTGGACGGGGGGGCCTTCAATGAGCAGTTCTTC. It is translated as CASSLDGGAFNEQFF.

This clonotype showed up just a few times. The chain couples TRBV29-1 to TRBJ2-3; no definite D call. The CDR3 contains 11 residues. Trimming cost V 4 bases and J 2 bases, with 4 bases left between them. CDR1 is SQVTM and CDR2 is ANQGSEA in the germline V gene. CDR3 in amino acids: CSVAPTDTQYF. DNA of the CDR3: TGCAGCGTTGCCCCCACAGATACGCAGTATTTT.

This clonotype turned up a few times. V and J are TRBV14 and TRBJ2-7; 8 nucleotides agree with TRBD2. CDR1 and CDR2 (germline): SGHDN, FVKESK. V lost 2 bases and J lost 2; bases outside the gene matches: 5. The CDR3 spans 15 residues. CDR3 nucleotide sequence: TGTGCCAGCAGCCAAATACTAGCGGCTACCTACGAGCAGTACTTC. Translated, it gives CASSQILAATYEQYF.

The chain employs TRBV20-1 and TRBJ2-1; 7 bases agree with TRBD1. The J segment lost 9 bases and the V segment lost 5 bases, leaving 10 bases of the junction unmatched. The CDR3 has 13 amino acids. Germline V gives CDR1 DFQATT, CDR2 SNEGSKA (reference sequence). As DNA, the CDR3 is TGCAGTGCTTACGACAGGGTCGGAGGTGAGCAGTTCTTC. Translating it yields CSAYDRVGGEQFF.

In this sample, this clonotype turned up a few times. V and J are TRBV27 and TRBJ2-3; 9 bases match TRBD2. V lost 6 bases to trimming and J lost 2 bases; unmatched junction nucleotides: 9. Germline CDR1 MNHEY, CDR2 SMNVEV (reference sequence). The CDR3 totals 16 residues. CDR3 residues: CASRMWGGGATDTQYF. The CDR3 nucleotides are TGTGCCAGCAGAATGTGGGGCGGGGGGGCCACAGATACGCAGTATTTT.

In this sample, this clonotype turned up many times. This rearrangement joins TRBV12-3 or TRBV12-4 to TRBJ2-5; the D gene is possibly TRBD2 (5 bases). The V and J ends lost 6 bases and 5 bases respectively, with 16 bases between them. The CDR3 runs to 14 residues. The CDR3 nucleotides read TGTGCCAGCAGACCTGCCAACACGGGGGAGACCCAGTACTTC. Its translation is CASRPANTGETQYF.

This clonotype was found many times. CDR3: CASSPGELLVNEQFF. The CDR3 nucleotides read TGTGCCAGCAGCCCCGGAGAGCTCCTCGTGAATGAGCAGTTCTTC. The chain joins TRBV3-1 to TRBJ2-1; D unclear. The V end lost 4 bases, the J end lost 7 bases, and 17 bases lay between the germline ends. From germline, CDR1 is LGHDT and CDR2 YNNKEL (reference sequence). The CDR3 is 15 amino acids.

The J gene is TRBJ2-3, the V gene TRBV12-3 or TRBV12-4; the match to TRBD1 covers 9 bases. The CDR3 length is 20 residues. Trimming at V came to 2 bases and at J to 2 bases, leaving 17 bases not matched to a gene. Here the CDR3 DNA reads TGTGCCAGCAGTTTAAGGGGATCCACAGGGGGCGCGGTGCCCACAGATACGCAGTATTTT. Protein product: CASSLRGSTGGAVPTDTQYF.

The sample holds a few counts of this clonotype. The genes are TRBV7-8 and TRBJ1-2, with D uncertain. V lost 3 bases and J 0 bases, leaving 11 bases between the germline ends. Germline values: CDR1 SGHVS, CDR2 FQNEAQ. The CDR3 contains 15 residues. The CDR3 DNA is TGTGCCAGCAGCTTCGCGCGGAGAGCTAACTATGGCTACACCTTC. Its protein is CASSFARRANYGYTF.

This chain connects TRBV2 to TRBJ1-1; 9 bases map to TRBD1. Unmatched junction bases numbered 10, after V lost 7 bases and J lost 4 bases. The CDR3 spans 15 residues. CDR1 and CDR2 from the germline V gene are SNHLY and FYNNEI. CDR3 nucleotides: TGTGCCAGCAACCCACAGGGGGCAGACGGCACTGAAGCTTTCTTT. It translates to CASNPQGADGTEAFF.

Here the CDR3 DNA reads TGCAGTGCTACCGACCTAATAGCGGAATATTACAATGAGCAGTTCTTC. Amino acids: CSATDLIAEYYNEQFF. The J gene is TRBJ2-1, the V gene TRBV20-1; TRBD2 is a possible D gene (6 bases). The ends were cut back, 4 bases at V and 4 bases at J, with 20 bases in the middle. The V gene's germline CDR1 is DFQATT and CDR2 SNEGSKA (reference sequence). The CDR3 spans 16 residues.

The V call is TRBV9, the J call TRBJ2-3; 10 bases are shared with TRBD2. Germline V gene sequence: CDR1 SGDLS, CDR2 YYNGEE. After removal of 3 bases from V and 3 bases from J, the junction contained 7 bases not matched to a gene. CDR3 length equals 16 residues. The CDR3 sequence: CASSGGASGRTDTQYF. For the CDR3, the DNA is TGTGCCAGCAGCGGCGGGGCTAGCGGGAGAACAGATACGCAGTATTTT.

The CDR3 sequence is CASRGDGRGKETQYF. The CDR3 DNA reads as TGTGCCAGCAGGGGGGACGGGAGAGGGAAAGAGACCCAGTACTTC. The chain carries TRBV3-1 and TRBJ2-5; D may be TRBD2 (6 bases). The CDR3 runs 15 residues. The V end was cut by 6 bases, the J end by 3 bases, with 17 bases between. Looked up from germline, CDR1 is LGHDT and CDR2 is YNNKEL (reference sequence).

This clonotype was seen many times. CDR3 bases: TGCAGTGCCACCTCGGACAGGGAGACTAGCGGGATAACCTACAATGAGCAGTTCTTC. It translates to CSATSDRETSGITYNEQFF. The chain combines TRBV20-1 with TRBJ2-1, with 11 bases that match TRBD2. After removal of 6 bases from V and 2 bases from J, the junction contained 18 bases not matched to a gene. CDR3 length equals 19 residues. The germline CDR1 and CDR2 sequences are DFQATT and SNEGSKA (reference sequence).